The source of this T cell receptor (beta chain) is a study of control samples from healthy donors and cancer patients (dated by TCRdb to 2020 to 2022). With respect to this clone: Its cognate antigen has yet to be identified. No much larger clonotype is one base removed from it; base qualities were not supplied.

The receptor library was made with the immunoSEQ multiplex PCR assay. The source is immuneACCESS, and TCRdb retained only in-frame sequences with V and J called. Part of the clones is not carried over; for the studies checked, unresolved V genes explain less than half of this, and the remainder is unexplained. This sample holds roughly 120,000 clones; roughly nine tenths were observed only once. The top ten constitute 40% of the sample. The CDR3 contains 13 residues, cysteine and phenylalanine counted. Only the CDR3 DNA stays, 39 bases, in frame from base 1. The germline V gene encodes CDR1 SQVTM and CDR2 ANQGSEA. V lost 7 bases and J lost 2 bases, and the count of bases not matched to a germline gene is 4.

The origin of this receptor is a man aged 50 to 60 in good health. Source material: blood. This chain joins TRBV29-1 to TRBJ1-3; 8 bases in between match TRBD1. CDR3 loop: CSGGQGPGNTIYF. The sequenced DNA is TGCAGCGGCGGACAGGGACCTGGAAACACCATATATTTT. Extended through the reference TRBV29-1 and TRBJ1-3 proteins, this CDR3 yields the full variable domain: SAVISQKPSRDICQRGTSLTIQCQVDSQVTMMFWYRQQPGQSLTLIATANQGSEATYESGFVIDKFPISRPNLTFSTLTVSNMSPEDSSIYLCSGGQGPGNTIYFGEGSWLTVV.